These 18 T cell receptor beta chains originate from one sample sequenced in a study of cytomegalovirus exposure and HLA in healthy donors. A multiplex PCR was run with 60 Vbeta primers and 13 Jbeta primers. Sequenced by immunoSEQ multiplex PCR; TCRdb stores in-frame clones only, minus some. The sample yields roughly 150,000 clones, roughly 80% seen once. Sequenced: PBMCs. These TCRs come from a male donor in good health and CMV-seronegative.

The V and J genes are TRBV9 and TRBJ1-5; TRBD1 agrees at 10 bases. The germline V gene has CDR1 SGDLS and CDR2 YYNGEE. CDR3 size: 15 residues. V shed 3 bases and J 6 bases; nucleotides not matched to a gene: 6. Here the CDR3 reads CASSADRGLSQPQHF. CDR3 nucleotide sequence: TGTGCCAGCAGCGCAGACAGGGGGCTCTCTCAGCCCCAGCATTTT.

The sample holds a few counts of this clone. The J gene is TRBJ1-2, the V gene TRBV7-9; the D gene is possibly TRBD1 (6 bases). The CDR3 runs to 13 residues. CDR1 and CDR2 from the germline V gene are SEHNR and FQNEAQ (reference sequence). V was trimmed by 3 bases and J by 4 bases, leaving 9 bases between them. CDR3 in amino acids: CASSFPDSYGYTF. In DNA, the CDR3 is TGTGCCAGCAGCTTTCCGGACAGCTATGGCTACACCTTC.

V gene TRBV7-6 combines with J gene TRBJ2-6; D is unclear. Trimming left V 4 bases short and J 0 bases short, with 7 bases between. Germline V lookup: CDR1 SGHVS, CDR2 FNYEAQ. The CDR3 consists of 15 residues. The CDR3 DNA follows: TGTGCCAGCAGCTCCCCTACCTCTGGGGCCAACGTCCTGACTTTC. Translating gives CASSSPTSGANVLTF.

This chain links TRBV5-1 with TRBJ2-5, with a weak D call TRBD1 (6 bases). This CDR3 contains 16 residues. The germline CDR1 and CDR2 sequences are SGHRS and YFSETQ. V lost 4 bases and J lost 2, with 18 bases in between. The CDR3 reads CASSPGTLIQQETQYF. The CDR3 region has the DNA TGCGCCAGCAGCCCCGGGACACTTATTCAACAAGAGACCCAGTACTTC.

The chain uses TRBV7-6 and TRBJ2-3; 10 bases are a match to TRBD2. Germline CDR1 is SGHVS and CDR2 is FNYEAQ. This CDR3 contains 17 residues. V lost 5 bases, J lost 0 bases, and 8 bases stayed unmatched. The CDR3, as DNA: TGTGCCAGCAGCCCCGGGACTAGCGTCTATAGCACAGATACGCAGTATTTT. This gives the protein CASSPGTSVYSTDTQYF.

The V gene is TRBV19, the J gene TRBJ2-1, with D possibly being TRBD2 (5 bases). The CDR3 sequence is 15 residues long. Looked up from germline, CDR1 is LNHDA and CDR2 is SQIVND (reference sequence). The V end was cut by 0 bases, the J end by 9 bases, with 15 bases between. As DNA, the CDR3 is TGTGCCAGTAGTATAGATACGGACCCACGGGGTGAGCAGTTCTTC. Its protein is CASSIDTDPRGEQFF.

V gene TRBV7-9 combines with J gene TRBJ2-2; perhaps TRBD1 as D (6 bases). Trimming cost V 7 bases and J 1 base, with 13 bases left between them. Looked up from germline, CDR1 is SEHNR and CDR2 is FQNEAQ (reference sequence). The CDR3 consists of 15 residues. CDR3 amino acids: CASTPTTGNTGELFF. The CDR3 nucleotides read TGTGCCAGCACCCCCACGACAGGGAACACCGGGGAGCTGTTTTTT.

The chain employs TRBV4-1 and TRBJ2-3, with TRBD2 matching 10 bases. The V gene end was trimmed by 3 bases and the J gene end by 2 bases; junction bases not matched to a gene: 5. Germline values: CDR1 MGHRA, CDR2 YSYEKL. The CDR3 runs to 16 residues. The CDR3 DNA follows: TGCGCCAGCAGCCACCTAGCGGGGGCCCTCACAGATACGCAGTATTTT. The encoded protein is CASSHLAGALTDTQYF.

V is TRBV27 and J is TRBJ2-7; 10 bases map to TRBD2. The CDR3 length is 15 residues. V was pared by 6 bases and J by 4 bases, with 9 bases of the junction left unmatched. CDR1 is MNHEY, CDR2 SMNVEV, per germline (reference sequence). The DNA of the CDR3 is TGTGCCAGCAGCTCCCCACTAGCGGGGATTTACGAGCAGTACTTC. Its protein product is CASSSPLAGIYEQYF.

The V gene is TRBV18, the J gene TRBJ2-2; D unresolved. CDR3 length equals 15 residues. Germline V gene data show CDR1 as KGHSH and CDR2 as LQKENI. Between the trimmed V and J ends, which lost 2 bases and 4 bases, there was a span of 11 bases. The CDR3 DNA reads TGTGCCAGCTCACCAGGGTCTTCGGGCACCGGGGAGCTGTTTTTT. Translation gives CASSPGSSGTGELFF. Supplemented by reference TRBV18 and TRBJ2-2, the full variable domain reads NAGVMQNPRHLVRRRGQEARLRCSPMKGHSHVYWYRQLPEEGLKFMVYLQKENIIDESGMPKERFSAEFPKEGPSILRIQQVVRGDSAAYFCASSPGSSGTGELFFGEGSRLTVL.

The rearrangement joins TRBV7-8 to TRBJ1-6, with TRBD1 as a possible D gene (5 bases). CDR1 SGHVS and CDR2 FQNEAQ come from the germline V gene. The CDR3 runs 14 residues. V was cut by 5 bases and J by 8 bases, with 13 bases left in between. CDR3 nucleotides: TGTGCCAGCAGCCCGACGCGGGGGGATTCACCCCTCCACTTT. It specifies CASSPTRGDSPLHF. Full variable domain (missing parts from reference TRBV7-8 and TRBJ1-6): GAGVSQSPRYKVAKRGQDVALRCDPISGHVSLFWYQQALGQGPEFLTYFQNEAQLDKSGLPSDRFFAERPEGSVSTLKIQRTQQEDSAVYLCASSPTRGDSPLHFGNGTRLTVT.

This CDR3 reads CASRDRGLDEQYF. CDR3 DNA: TGTGCCAGCAGAGACAGGGGGCTTGACGAGCAGTACTTC. This rearrangement joins TRBV6-1 to TRBJ2-7; 10 positions match TRBD1. The length of the CDR3 is 13 residues. The J segment lost 5 bases and the V segment lost 6 bases, leaving 4 bases of the junction unmatched. Germline V gene lookup returns CDR1 MNHNS and CDR2 SASEGT.

This rearrangement joins TRBV28 to TRBJ2-2; TRBD2 matches at 7 bases. Trimming removed 8 bases from V and 6 bases from J; junction bases left unmatched: 6. The CDR3 runs to 13 residues. Germline V gene lookup returns CDR1 MDHEN and CDR2 SYDVKM. In DNA form, the CDR3 reads TGTGCCAGCGCAGCGGGATGGGCCGGGGAGCTGTTTTTT. Translating it yields CASAAGWAGELFF.

The genes are TRBV4-1 and TRBJ2-4, with 7 bases that match TRBD2. Germline V gene data show CDR1 as MGHRA and CDR2 as YSYEKL. After removal of 0 bases from V and 3 bases from J, the junction contained 2 bases not matched to a gene. This CDR3 contains 15 residues. As DNA, the CDR3 is TGCGCCAGCAGCCAAGAAGCGGGGTACAAAAACATTCAGTACTTC. It encodes CASSQEAGYKNIQYF.

The V and J genes are TRBV28 and TRBJ2-7; 7 bases align to TRBD1. This CDR3 comprises 14 residues. The germline CDR1 and CDR2 sequences are MDHEN and SYDVKM. V trimming: 5 bases; J trimming: 3 bases; junction bases outside the gene matches: 7. CDR3 nucleotide sequence: TGTGCCAGCAGTCCCTCCAGGGGGTACTACGAGCAGTACTTC. Amino acids: CASSPSRGYYEQYF.

The chain employs TRBV2 and TRBJ2-5, with 7 bases aligning to TRBD1. V lost 4 bases to trimming and J lost 1 base; unmatched junction nucleotides: 9. The CDR3 loop spans 16 amino acids. In germline, CDR1 is SNHLY, CDR2 FYNNEI. This chain's CDR3 is CASSGLRQGRQETQYF. CDR3 sequence (DNA): TGTGCCAGCAGTGGGTTACGACAGGGCCGCCAAGAGACCCAGTACTTC.

This chain links TRBV5-4 with TRBJ2-5; 12 nucleotides match TRBD1. The CDR3 has 18 residues. Germline lookup yields CDR1 SGHNT and CDR2 YYREEE (reference sequence). The V segment lost 0 bases and the J segment 1 base; nucleotides outside the gene matches: 7. CDR3 DNA sequence: TGTGCCAGCAGCTTGGGGGACAGGGGGCCAGGGCGCCAAGAGACCCAGTACTTC. It translates to CASSLGDRGPGRQETQYF.

This clone was counted only a few times. This chain links TRBV4-1 with TRBJ1-2; D may be TRBD1 (5 bases). V lost 0 bases and J 4 bases, leaving 9 bases between the germline ends. CDR1 is MGHRA, CDR2 YSYEKL, per germline. The CDR3 is 14 amino acids. The CDR3 DNA sequence: TGCGCCAGCAGCCAAGATCAGGGAACCTATGGCTACACCTTC. Amino acid sequence: CASSQDQGTYGYTF.